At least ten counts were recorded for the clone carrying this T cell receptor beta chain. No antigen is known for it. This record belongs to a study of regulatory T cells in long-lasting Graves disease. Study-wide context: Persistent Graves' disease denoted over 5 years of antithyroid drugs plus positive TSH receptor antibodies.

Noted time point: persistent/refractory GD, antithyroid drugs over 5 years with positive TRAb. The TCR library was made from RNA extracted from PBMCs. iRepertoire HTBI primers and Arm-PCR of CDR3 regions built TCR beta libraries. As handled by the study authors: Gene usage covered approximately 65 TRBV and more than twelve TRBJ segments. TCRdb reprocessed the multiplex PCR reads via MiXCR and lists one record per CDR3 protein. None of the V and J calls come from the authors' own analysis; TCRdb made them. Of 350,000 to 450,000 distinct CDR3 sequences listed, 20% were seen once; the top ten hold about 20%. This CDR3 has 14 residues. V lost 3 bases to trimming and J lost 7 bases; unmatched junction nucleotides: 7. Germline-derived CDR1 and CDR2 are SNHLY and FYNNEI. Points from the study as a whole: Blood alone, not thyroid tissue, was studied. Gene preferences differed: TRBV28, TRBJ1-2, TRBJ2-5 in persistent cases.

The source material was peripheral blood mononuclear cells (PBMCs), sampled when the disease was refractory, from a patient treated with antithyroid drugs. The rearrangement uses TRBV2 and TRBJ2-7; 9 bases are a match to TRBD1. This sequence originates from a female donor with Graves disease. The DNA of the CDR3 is TGTGCCAGCAGTGATCGCACAGGGGGCTGGGAGCAGTACTTC. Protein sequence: CASSDRTGGWEQYF.